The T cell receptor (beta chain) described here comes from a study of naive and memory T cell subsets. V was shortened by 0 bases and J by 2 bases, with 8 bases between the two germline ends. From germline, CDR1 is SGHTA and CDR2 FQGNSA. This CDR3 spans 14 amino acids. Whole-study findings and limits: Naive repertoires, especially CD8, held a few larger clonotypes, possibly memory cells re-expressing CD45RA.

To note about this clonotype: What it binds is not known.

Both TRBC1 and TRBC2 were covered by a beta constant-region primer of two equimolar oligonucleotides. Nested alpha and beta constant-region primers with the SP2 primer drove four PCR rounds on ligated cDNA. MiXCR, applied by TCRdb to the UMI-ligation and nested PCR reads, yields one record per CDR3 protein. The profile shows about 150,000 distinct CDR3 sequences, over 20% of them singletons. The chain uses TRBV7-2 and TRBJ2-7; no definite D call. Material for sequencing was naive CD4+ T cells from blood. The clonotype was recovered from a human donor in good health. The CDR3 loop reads CASSLAPRTYEQYF. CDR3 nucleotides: TGTGCCAGCAGCTTAGCCCCCCGGACCTACGAGCAGTACTTC.